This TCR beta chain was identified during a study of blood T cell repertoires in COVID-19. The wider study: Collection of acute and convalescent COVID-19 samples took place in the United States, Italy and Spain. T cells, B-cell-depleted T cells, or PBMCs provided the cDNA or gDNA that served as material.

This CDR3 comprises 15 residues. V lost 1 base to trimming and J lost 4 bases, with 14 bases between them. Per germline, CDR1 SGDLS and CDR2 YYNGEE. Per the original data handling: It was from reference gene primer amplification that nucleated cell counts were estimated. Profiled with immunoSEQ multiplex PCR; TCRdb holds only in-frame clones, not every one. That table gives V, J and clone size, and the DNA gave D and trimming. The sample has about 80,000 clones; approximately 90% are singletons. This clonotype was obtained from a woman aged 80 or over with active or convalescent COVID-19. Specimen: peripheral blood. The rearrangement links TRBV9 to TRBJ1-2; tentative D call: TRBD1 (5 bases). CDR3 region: CASSVRSGTTYGYTF. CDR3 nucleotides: TGTGCCAGCAGCGTACGGTCTGGGACTACCTATGGCTACACCTTC. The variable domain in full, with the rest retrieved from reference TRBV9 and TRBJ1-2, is DSGVTQTPKHLITATGQRVTLRCSPRSGDLSVYWYQQSLDQGLQFLIQYYNGEERAKGNILERFSAQQFPDLHSELNLSSLELGDSALYFCASSVRSGTTYGYTFGSGTRLTVV.